This TCR beta chain was sequenced in a study of regulatory T cells in long-lasting Graves disease. The CDR3 loop spans 15 amino acids. V was trimmed by 1 base and J by 6 bases, leaving 12 bases between them. Time point specified: newly diagnosed GD, antithyroid drugs for less than 3 months. From RNA extracted from PBMCs, the TCR library was made. Sequencing libraries for TCR beta were prepared with iRepertoire HTBI primers and Arm-PCR of CDR3 regions. Each CDR3 protein gets one entry after TCRdb re-called the multiplex PCR reads with MiXCR. The table records 680,000 or so distinct CDR3 sequences, under 20% of them present only once. These data are also associated with another study on T cells in Graves' hyperthyroidism and ophthalmopathy.

The sample consisted of peripheral blood mononuclear cells (PBMCs), taken at new diagnosis, from a patient treated with antithyroid drugs. This TCR derives from a woman aged 30 to 39 with Graves disease. The J gene is TRBJ2-2, the V gene TRBV12-3 or TRBV12-4; D uncertain. The CDR3 sequence: CASSLGGVAPGELFF. The CDR3 DNA follows: TGTGCCAGCAGTTTAGGTGGGGTCGCGCCCGGGGAGCTGTTTTTT.